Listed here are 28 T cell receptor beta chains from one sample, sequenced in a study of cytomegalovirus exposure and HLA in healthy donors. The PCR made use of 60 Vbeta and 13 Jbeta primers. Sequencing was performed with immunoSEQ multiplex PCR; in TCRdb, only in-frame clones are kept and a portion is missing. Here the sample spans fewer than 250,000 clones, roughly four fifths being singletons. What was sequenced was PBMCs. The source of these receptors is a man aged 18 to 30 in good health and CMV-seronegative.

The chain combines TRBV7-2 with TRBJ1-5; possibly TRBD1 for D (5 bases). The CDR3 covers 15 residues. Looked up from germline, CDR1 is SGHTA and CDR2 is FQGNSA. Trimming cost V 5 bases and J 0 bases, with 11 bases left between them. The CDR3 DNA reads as TGTGCCAGCAGCCAGGGCCCTTATAGCAATCAGCCCCAGCATTTT. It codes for CASSQGPYSNQPQHF.

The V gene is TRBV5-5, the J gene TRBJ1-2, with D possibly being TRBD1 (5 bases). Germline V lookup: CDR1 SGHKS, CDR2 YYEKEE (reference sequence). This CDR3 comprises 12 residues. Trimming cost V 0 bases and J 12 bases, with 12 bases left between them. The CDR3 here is CASSLVWDSHTF. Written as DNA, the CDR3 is TGTGCCAGCAGCTTGGTATGGGACTCTCACACCTTC.

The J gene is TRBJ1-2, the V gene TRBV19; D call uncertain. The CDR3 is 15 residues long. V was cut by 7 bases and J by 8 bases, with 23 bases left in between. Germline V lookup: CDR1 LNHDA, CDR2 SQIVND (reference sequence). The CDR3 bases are TGTGCCAGTACGGCGGGTCCGTTGGGTCTTAGCGGCTACACCTTC. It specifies CASTAGPLGLSGYTF.

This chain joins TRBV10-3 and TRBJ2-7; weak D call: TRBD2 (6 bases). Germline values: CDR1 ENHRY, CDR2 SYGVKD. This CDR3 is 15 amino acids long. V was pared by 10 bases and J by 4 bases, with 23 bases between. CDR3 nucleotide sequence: TGTGCCAGTAGGAAGGAGGTGGGAGGTCAGTACGAGCAGTACTTC. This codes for CASRKEVGGQYEQYF.

The CDR3 is CASSEGLAGGNEQFF. In DNA form, the CDR3 reads TGTGCCAGCAGTGAGGGGCTAGCGGGGGGCAATGAGCAGTTCTTC. The chain employs TRBV6-1 and TRBJ2-1; 11 bases agree with TRBD2. The CDR3 sequence is 15 residues long. CDR1 is MNHNS, CDR2 SASEGT, per germline. V was clipped by 3 bases and J by 6 bases; unmatched bases: 4.

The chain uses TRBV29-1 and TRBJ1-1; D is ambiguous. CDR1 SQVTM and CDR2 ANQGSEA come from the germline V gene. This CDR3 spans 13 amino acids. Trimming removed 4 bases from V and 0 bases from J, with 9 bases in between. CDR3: CSVGTSLNTEAFF. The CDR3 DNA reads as TGCAGCGTTGGCACAAGTTTGAACACTGAAGCTTTCTTT.

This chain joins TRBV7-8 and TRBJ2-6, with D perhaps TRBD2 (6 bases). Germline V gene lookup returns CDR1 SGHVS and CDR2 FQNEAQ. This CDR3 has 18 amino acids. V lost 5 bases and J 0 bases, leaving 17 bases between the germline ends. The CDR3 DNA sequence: TGTGCCAGCAGCCCTACTAGCTCCCCAACCTCTGGGGCCAACGTCCTGACTTTC. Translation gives CASSPTSSPTSGANVLTF.

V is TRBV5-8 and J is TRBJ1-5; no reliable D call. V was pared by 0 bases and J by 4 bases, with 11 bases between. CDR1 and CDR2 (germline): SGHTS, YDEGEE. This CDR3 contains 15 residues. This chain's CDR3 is CASSLGLVANQPQHF. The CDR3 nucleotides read TGTGCCAGCAGCTTGGGTTTGGTAGCAAATCAGCCCCAGCATTTT.

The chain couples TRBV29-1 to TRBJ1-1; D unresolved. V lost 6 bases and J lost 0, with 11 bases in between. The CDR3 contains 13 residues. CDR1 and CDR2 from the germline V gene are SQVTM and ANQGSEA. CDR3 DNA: TGCAGCGTGACGAGGGAACTGAACACTGAAGCTTTCTTT. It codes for CSVTRELNTEAFF.

CDR3 coding DNA: TGTGCCAGCAGTCAGGGGACCACCTACGAGCAGTACTTC. This encodes CASSQGTTYEQYF. V usage is TRBV6-5 and J usage is TRBJ2-7; tentative D call: TRBD1 (6 bases). V was shortened by 5 bases and J by 2 bases, with 10 bases between the two germline ends. This CDR3 spans 13 amino acids. The germline gives CDR1 MNHEY, CDR2 SVGAGI.

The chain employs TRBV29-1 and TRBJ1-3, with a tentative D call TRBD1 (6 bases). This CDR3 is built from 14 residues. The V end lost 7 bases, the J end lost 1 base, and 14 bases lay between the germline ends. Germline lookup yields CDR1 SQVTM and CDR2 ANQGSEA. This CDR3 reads CSADSTGSGNTIYF. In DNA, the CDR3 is TGCAGCGCGGACAGCACAGGGTCTGGAAACACCATATATTTT.

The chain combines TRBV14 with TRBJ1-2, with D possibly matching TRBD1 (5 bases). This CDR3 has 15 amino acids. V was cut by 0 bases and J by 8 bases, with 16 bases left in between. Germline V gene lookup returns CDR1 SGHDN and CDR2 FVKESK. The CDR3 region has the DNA TGTGCCAGCAGCCAAGATCGGTCGTGGACATCGGGCTACACCTTC. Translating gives CASSQDRSWTSGYTF.

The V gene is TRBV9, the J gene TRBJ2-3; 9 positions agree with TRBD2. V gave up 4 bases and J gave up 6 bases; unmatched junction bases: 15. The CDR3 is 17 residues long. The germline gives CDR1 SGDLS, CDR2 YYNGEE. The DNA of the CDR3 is TGTGCCAGCAGCAACCCCCCCGGCGGGGGGGCAAGGGATACGCAGTATTTT. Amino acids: CASSNPPGGGARDTQYF. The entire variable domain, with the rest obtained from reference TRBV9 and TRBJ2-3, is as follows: DSGVTQTPKHLITATGQRVTLRCSPRSGDLSVYWYQQSLDQGLQFLIQYYNGEERAKGNILERFSAQQFPDLHSELNLSSLELGDSALYFCASSNPPGGGARDTQYFGPGTRLTVL.

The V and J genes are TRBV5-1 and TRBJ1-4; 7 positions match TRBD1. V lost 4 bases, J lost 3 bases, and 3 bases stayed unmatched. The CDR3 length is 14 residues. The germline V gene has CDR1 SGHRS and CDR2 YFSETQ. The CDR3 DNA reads TGCGCCAGCAGCGCGACAGGGTCTAATGAAAAACTGTTTTTT. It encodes CASSATGSNEKLFF.

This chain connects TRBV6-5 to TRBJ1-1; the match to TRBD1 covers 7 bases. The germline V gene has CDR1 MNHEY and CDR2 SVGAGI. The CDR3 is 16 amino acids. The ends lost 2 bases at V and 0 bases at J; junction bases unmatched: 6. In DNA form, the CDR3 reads TGTGCCAGCAGTTACGCCCCGACAGGGCTGAACACTGAAGCTTTCTTT. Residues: CASSYAPTGLNTEAFF.

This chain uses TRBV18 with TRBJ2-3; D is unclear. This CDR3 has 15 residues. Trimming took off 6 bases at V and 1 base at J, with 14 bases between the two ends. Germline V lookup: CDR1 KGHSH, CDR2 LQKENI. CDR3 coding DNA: TGTGCCAGCTCTTCCAACCCTGCGGGCACAGATACGCAGTATTTT. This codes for CASSSNPAGTDTQYF.

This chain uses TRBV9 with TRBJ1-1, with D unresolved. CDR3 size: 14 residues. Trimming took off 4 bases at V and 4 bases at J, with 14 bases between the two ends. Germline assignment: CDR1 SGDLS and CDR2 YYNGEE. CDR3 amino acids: CASSPIEPITEAFF. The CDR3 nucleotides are TGTGCCAGCAGCCCTATAGAGCCCATCACTGAAGCTTTCTTT.

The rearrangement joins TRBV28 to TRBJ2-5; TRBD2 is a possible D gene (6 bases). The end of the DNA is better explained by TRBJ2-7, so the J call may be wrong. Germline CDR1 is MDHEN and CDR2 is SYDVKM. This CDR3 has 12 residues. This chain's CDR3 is CASSRGNYEQYF. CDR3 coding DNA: TGTGCCAGCAGCCGCGGGAACTACGAGCAGTACTTC.

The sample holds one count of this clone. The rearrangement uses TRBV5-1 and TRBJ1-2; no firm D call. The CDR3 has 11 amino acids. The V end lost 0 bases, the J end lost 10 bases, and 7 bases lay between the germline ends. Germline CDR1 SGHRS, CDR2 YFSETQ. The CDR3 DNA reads TGCGCCAGCAGCTTGGATAGTGACTACACCTTC. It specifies CASSLDSDYTF.

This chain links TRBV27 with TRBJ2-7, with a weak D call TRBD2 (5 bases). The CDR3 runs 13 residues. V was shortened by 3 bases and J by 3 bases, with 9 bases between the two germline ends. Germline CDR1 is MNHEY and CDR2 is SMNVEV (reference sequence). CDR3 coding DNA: TGTGCCAGCAGTTTGCGAACTAGCTACGAGCAGTACTTC. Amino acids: CASSLRTSYEQYF.

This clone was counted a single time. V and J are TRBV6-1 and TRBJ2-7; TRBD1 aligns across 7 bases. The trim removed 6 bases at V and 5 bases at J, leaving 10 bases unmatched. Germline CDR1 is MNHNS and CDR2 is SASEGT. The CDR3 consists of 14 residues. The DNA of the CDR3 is TGTGCCAGCAGACTAGACAGGGCGAACGACGAGCAGTACTTC. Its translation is CASRLDRANDEQYF.

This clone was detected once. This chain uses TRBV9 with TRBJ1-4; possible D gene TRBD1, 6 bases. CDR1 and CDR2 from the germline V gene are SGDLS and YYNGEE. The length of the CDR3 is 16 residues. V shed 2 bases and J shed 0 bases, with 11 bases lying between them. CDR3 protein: CASSVSGGPTNEKLFF. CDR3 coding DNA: TGTGCCAGCAGCGTGTCGGGGGGCCCAACTAATGAAAAACTGTTTTTT.

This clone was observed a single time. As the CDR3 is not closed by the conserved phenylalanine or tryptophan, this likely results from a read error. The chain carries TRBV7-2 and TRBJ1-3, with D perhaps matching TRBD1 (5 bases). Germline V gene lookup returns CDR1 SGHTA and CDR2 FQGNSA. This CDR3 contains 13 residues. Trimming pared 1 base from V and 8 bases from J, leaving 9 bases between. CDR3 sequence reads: CASSLGGVDTIYV. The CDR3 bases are TGTGCCAGCAGCTTAGGGGGGGTGGACACCATATATGTT.

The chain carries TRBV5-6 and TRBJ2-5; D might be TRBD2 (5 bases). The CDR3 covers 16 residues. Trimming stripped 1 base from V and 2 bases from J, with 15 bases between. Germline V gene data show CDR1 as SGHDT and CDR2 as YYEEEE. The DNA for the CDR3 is TGTGCCAGCAGCTTGAAGGATTCAACGGGGCAAGAGACCCAGTACTTC. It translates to CASSLKDSTGQETQYF.

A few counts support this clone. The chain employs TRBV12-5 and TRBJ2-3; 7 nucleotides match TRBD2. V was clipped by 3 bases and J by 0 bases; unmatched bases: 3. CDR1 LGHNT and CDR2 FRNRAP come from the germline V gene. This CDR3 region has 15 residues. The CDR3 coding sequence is TGTGCTAGTGGTTTTGCGGGGGACAGCACAGATACGCAGTATTTT. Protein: CASGFAGDSTDTQYF.

This CDR3 reads CASSIFEGSYEQYF. CDR3 sequence (DNA): TGTGCCAGTAGTATATTTGAGGGATCCTACGAGCAGTACTTC. The V gene is TRBV19, the J gene TRBJ2-7, with a tentative D call TRBD2 (5 bases). V was clipped by 2 bases and J by 1 base, with 9 bases between them. Germline V gene lookup returns CDR1 LNHDA and CDR2 SQIVND (reference sequence). CDR3 length equals 14 residues. Filled out from reference TRBV19 and TRBJ2-7, the complete variable domain reads DGGITQSPKYLFRKEGQNVTLSCEQNLNHDAMYWYRQDPGQGLRLIYYSQIVNDFQKGDIAEGYSVSREKKESFPLTVTSAQKNPTAFYLCASSIFEGSYEQYFGPGTRLTVT.

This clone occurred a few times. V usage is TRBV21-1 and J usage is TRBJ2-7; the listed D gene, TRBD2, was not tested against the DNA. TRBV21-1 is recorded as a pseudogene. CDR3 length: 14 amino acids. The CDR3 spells CASIHGGTPSEQYF. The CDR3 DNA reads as TGTGCCAGCATCCACGGGGGGACACCCTCCGAGCAGTACTTC.

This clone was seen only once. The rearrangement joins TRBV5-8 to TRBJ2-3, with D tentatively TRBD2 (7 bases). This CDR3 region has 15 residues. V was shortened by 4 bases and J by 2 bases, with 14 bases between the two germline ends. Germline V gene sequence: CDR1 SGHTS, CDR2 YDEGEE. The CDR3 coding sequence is TGTGCCAGCAGCAGGGAGGGGGGGCACACAGATACGCAGTATTTT. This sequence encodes CASSREGGHTDTQYF.